This is a list of T cell receptor beta chains from one sample in a study of cytotoxic CD8 clonotypes in ibrutinib-treated CLL. Sequenced by immunoSEQ multiplex PCR; TCRdb stores in-frame clones only, minus some. The sample lists almost 250,000 clones; under 80% were seen once. Here the sequenced sample was PBMCs, taken after 24 months of ibrutinib treatment. These receptors came from a human donor with chronic lymphocytic leukemia. The CDR3 runs from the conserved cysteine through the conserved F or W. The D gene is left open where the match is weak. The listing skips clone size in some rows; elsewhere it reads once, few, many or a size class.

. TRBJ1-2 . TRBV11-2 CASSLGGSNTF TGTGCCAGCAGCTTAGGTGGATCTAACACCTTC
TRBD2 TRBJ2-3 . TRBV7-2 CASSLAGGSGTDTQYF TGTGCCAGCAGCTTAGCGGGCGGGAGTGGGACAGATACGCAGTATTTT
. TRBJ2-7 . TRBV6-4 CARTRDTFYEQYF TGTGCCAGGACGAGGGACACGTTCTACGAGCAGTACTTC
. TRBJ1-2 . TRBV5-1 CASSSDSPFNYGYTF TGCGCCAGCAGCTCGGACAGCCCTTTCAACTATGGCTACACCTTC
. TRBJ1-2 . TRBV7-9 CASSPGNSYGYTF TGTGCCAGCAGCCCGGGGAATTCCTATGGCTACACCTTC
TRBD2 TRBJ2-5 . TRBV29-1 CSGLAEGETQYF TGCAGCGGACTAGCGGAGGGAGAGACCCAGTACTTC
. TRBJ2-3 . TRBV7-3 CASSYRGGDTQYF TGTGCCAGCAGCTACAGGGGAGGGGATACGCAGTATTTT
TRBD1 TRBJ1-4 . TRBV19 CASRSGQISDEKLFF TGTGCCAGTAGATCGGGACAGATCTCGGATGAAAAACTGTTTTTT
. TRBJ2-5 . TRBV7-2 CASSLFGRQETQYF TGTGCCAGCAGCTTATTTGGCCGGCAAGAGACCCAGTACTTC
TRBD1 TRBJ2-3 . TRBV7-8 CASSPWTGATDTQYF TGTGCCAGCAGCCCGTGGACAGGGGCCACAGATACGCAGTATTTT
. TRBJ2-3 . TRBV29-1 CSVELSFTDTQYF TGCAGCGTTGAACTAAGCTTCACAGATACGCAGTATTTT
. TRBJ2-6 . TRBV27 CASSMWGSSGANVLTF TGTGCCAGCAGCATGTGGGGAAGCTCTGGGGCCAACGTCCTGACTTTC
. TRBJ2-3 . TRBV27 CASSPQNTDTQYF TGTGCCAGCAGTCCCCAGAACACAGATACGCAGTATTTT
TRBD2 TRBJ2-7 . TRBV11-2 CASSTGWGRAFYEQYF TGTGCCAGCAGCACTGGTTGGGGGAGGGCCTTCTACGAGCAGTACTTC
. TRBJ1-2 . TRBV7-9 CASRPDRSYGYTF TGTGCCAGCAGGCCAGACAGATCCTATGGCTACACCTTC
. TRBJ2-2 many TRBV5-1 CASSLNTGELFF TGCGCCAGCAGCTTGAACACCGGGGAGCTGTTTTTT
. TRBJ2-7 . TRBV6-5 CASSKTTTGREQYF TGTGCCAGCAGTAAGACTACCACCGGACGCGAGCAGTACTTC
TRBD2 TRBJ2-7 . TRBV11-3 CASSLRGSRSYEQYF TGTGCCAGCAGCTTACGCGGGAGTCGTTCCTACGAGCAGTACTTC
. TRBJ1-1 . TRBV7-6 CASRYRLNTEAFF TGTGCCAGCAGATACAGGTTGAACACTGAAGCTTTCTTT
TRBD1 TRBJ2-3 . TRBV28 CASSLSGTGKDTQYF TGTGCCAGCAGTTTGTCCGGGACAGGGAAAGATACGCAGTATTTT
. TRBJ1-2 . TRBV6-5 CASSYNGGLGYGYTF TGTGCCAGCAGTTACAATGGAGGCTTAGGGTATGGCTACACCTTC
. TRBJ2-7 few TRBV6-1 CASKGGADISYEQYF TGTGCCAGCAAAGGAGGGGCCGATATATCCTACGAGCAGTACTTC
. TRBJ2-7 few TRBV6-5 CASTNVGGDYEQYF TGTGCCAGCACCAACGTCGGGGGAGACTACGAGCAGTACTTC
. TRBJ1-1 . TRBV29-1 CSVEGGTEAFF TGCAGCGTTGAGGGGGGGACTGAAGCTTTCTTT
. TRBJ1-5 few TRBV5-1 CASSLEGGISQPQHF TGCGCCAGCAGCTTGGAGGGGGGCATAAGTCAGCCCCAGCATTTT
TRBD1 TRBJ2-7 . TRBV5-1 CASSLPTGGYEQYF TGCGCCAGCAGCCTCCCGACAGGGGGCTACGAGCAGTACTTC
. TRBJ2-3 few TRBV27 CASSIGGYTDTQYF TGTGCCAGCAGTATCGGGGGATACACAGATACGCAGTATTTT
. TRBJ2-3 . TRBV4-2 CASSQLPVGGTDTQYF TGTGCCAGCAGCCAATTGCCCGTGGGGGGCACAGATACGCAGTATTTT
. TRBJ1-3 few TRBV9 CASSPPGMGGNTIYF TGTGCCAGCAGCCCCCCCGGGATGGGAGGAAACACCATATATTTT
TRBD1 TRBJ1-5 . TRBV7-9 CAVGGQGNQPQHF TGTGCCGTAGGGGGACAGGGGAATCAGCCCCAGCATTTT
. TRBJ1-2 . TRBV9 CASSEGLTAYGYTF TGTGCCAGCAGCGAGGGATTGACCGCCTATGGCTACACCTTC
. TRBJ2-7 . TRBV20-1 CSAGRYEQYF TGCAGTGCGGGCCGCTACGAGCAGTACTTC
TRBD2 TRBJ2-1 . TRBV28 CASSSLAGGFWYNEQFF TGTGCCAGCAGTTCACTAGCGGGAGGCTTCTGGTACAATGAGCAGTTCTTC
. TRBJ2-7 few TRBV18 CASSPDRYEQYF TGTGCCAGCTCACCCGACCGCTACGAGCAGTACTTC
TRBD1 TRBJ2-1 many TRBV6-5 CASRRTGGVNEQFF TGTGCCAGCAGGCGGACAGGGGGCGTCAATGAGCAGTTCTTC
TRBD1 TRBJ1-1 . TRBV7-6 CASSGGQGRTEAFF TGTGCCAGCAGCGGGGGACAGGGAAGGACTGAAGCTTTCTTT
. TRBJ2-7 . TRBV6-6 CASSYLRANYEQYF TGTGCCAGCAGTTACCTTCGGGCGAACTACGAGCAGTACTTC